This entry lists 7 T cell receptor beta chains sequenced from one sample in a study of CD8+ T cells in alopecia areata. Following extraction, RNA underwent reverse transcription to cDNA, which served as the sequencing template. Clones were sequenced by immunoSEQ multiplex PCR, and TCRdb holds only the in-frame ones, with some missing. This sample has 150,000 to 200,000 clones, with around 60% found just once. Indicated treatment: oral pan-JAK inhibitor, 5-10 mg twice daily. Source: CD4+ T cells sorted from blood, taken at week 24, from a patient treated with tofacitinib. The receptor source for this set is a human donor with alopecia areata.

This rearrangement joins TRBV7-2 to TRBJ1-2, with TRBD1 matching over 7 bases. The CDR3 runs to 13 residues. Germline CDR1 and CDR2: SGHTA and FQGNSA. The V and J ends lost 5 bases and 7 bases, in that order; junction bases with no gene match: 7. The CDR3 bases are TGTGCCAGCAGCCTCAGGGGGGAACGTGGCTACACCTTC. It specifies CASSLRGERGYTF.

J is TRBJ2-1 and V is TRBV5-6; D perhaps matches TRBD1 (6 bases). V lost 4 bases, J lost 9 bases, and 20 bases lay in between. Germline V gives CDR1 SGHDT, CDR2 YYEEEE. The length of the CDR3 is 15 residues. The CDR3 reads CASSPQGPRRGEQFF. The CDR3 nucleotides read TGTGCCAGCAGCCCACAGGGCCCCCGACGTGGTGAGCAGTTCTTC.

This chain uses TRBV29-1 with TRBJ1-1; 7 positions match TRBD1. CDR3 length: 15 residues. V was pared by 4 bases and J by 2 bases, with 10 bases of the junction left unmatched. Germline V gene data show CDR1 as SQVTM and CDR2 as ANQGSEA. The CDR3 region has the DNA TGCAGCGTTGTCAATAGGGGACAGACCAACACTGAAGCTTTCTTT. This gives the protein CSVVNRGQTNTEAFF.

The rearrangement uses TRBV5-1 and TRBJ1-1; no clear D gene. The CDR3 totals 15 residues. Trimming took off 9 bases at V and 0 bases at J, with 18 bases between the two ends. Per germline, CDR1 SGHRS and CDR2 YFSETQ. CDR3 amino acids: CATDFLRILNTEAFF. In DNA form, the CDR3 reads TGCGCCACCGACTTTCTCCGGATTCTGAACACTGAAGCTTTCTTT.

This clone was observed once. The chain has TRBV9 and TRBJ1-3; the D is unclear. V was clipped by 0 bases and J by 0 bases, with 4 bases between them. CDR1 SGDLS and CDR2 YYNGEE come from the germline V gene. CDR3 size: 14 residues. The CDR3 coding sequence is TGTGCCAGCAGCGTAGAGAGCTCTGGAAACACCATATATTTT. Protein: CASSVESSGNTIYF.

The rearrangement joins TRBV30 to TRBJ1-4; 9 bases map to TRBD1. Germline trimming cut 2 bases from V and 4 bases from J; bases unmatched to any gene: 2. CDR3 length equals 14 residues. CDR1 and CDR2 from the germline V gene are GTSNPN and SVGIG (reference sequence). For the CDR3, the DNA is TGTGCCTGGAGTCTGGACAGGGGTAATGAAAAACTGTTTTTT. Its translation is CAWSLDRGNEKLFF. The full variable domain, completed using reference TRBV30 and TRBJ1-4, is SQTIHQWPATLVQPVGSPLSLECTVEGTSNPNLYWYRQAAGRGLQLLFYSVGIGQISSEVPQNLSASRPQDRQFILSSKKLLLSDSGFYLCAWSLDRGNEKLFFGSGTQLSVL.

This chain joins TRBV15 and TRBJ2-5; TRBD2 matches at 7 bases. V trimming: 4 bases; J trimming: 2 bases; junction bases outside the gene matches: 13. Germline V gene sequence: CDR1 LNHNV, CDR2 YYDKDF (reference sequence). The CDR3 spans 17 residues. CDR3 sequence reads: CATSTNNPASGQETQYF. Written as DNA, the CDR3 is TGTGCCACCAGCACAAACAATCCGGCTAGCGGTCAAGAGACCCAGTACTTC.